This T cell receptor beta chain was observed in a study of a mutant IDH1 vaccine in newly diagnosed glioma. Clones were sequenced by immunoSEQ multiplex PCR, and TCRdb holds only the in-frame ones, with some missing. Of about 33,000 clones listed, 60% to 75% are singletons. Stated time point: week 47, end of study. Doses of 300 ug of mutant IDH1 20-mer peptide were given with topical imiquimod. CDR3 size: 12 residues. CDR1 is WNHNN, CDR2 SYGVQD, per germline (reference sequence). V was cut by 10 bases and J by 6 bases, with 14 bases left in between. In regard to this clone: The target antigen is unknown.

V gene TRBV10-1 combines with J gene TRBJ2-3; D is undetermined. This TCR was recovered from a man aged 35 to 55 with glioma. The specimen comprised PBMCs, sampled from a glioma patient whose treatment included an IDH1 peptide vaccine. CDR3 sequence (DNA): TGCGCCACCTCCCGTCTCGGGGATACGCAGTATTTT. Translating it yields CATSRLGDTQYF.